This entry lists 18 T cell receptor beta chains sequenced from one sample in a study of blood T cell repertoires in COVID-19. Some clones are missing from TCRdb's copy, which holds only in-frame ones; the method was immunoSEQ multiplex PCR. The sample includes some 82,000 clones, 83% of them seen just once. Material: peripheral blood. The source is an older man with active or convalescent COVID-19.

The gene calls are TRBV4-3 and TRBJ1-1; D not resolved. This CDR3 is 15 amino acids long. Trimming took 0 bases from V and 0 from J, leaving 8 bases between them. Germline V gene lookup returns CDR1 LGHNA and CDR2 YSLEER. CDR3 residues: CASSQDSAVNTEAFF. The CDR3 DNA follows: TGCGCCAGCAGCCAAGATTCGGCGGTGAACACTGAAGCTTTCTTT.

In DNA form, the CDR3 reads TGCGCCAGCAGCCAAGGCGGGAGTGGTCTGTGGGGTGAAAAACTGTTTTTT. Translating it yields CASSQGGSGLWGEKLFF. The rearrangement uses TRBV4-1 and TRBJ1-4, with D hard to call. Germline V gene lookup returns CDR1 MGHRA and CDR2 YSYEKL. The CDR3 runs to 17 residues. Trimming removed 1 base from V and 7 bases from J, with 19 bases in between.

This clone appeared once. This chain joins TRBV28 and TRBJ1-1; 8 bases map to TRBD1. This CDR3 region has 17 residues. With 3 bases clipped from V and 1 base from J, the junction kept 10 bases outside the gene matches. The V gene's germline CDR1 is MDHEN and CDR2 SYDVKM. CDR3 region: CASSFPGQGIWNTEAFF. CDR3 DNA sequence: TGTGCCAGCAGTTTTCCCGGACAGGGAATCTGGAACACTGAAGCTTTCTTT.

The CDR3 sequence: CASSGAMNTEAFF. The CDR3 nucleotides are TGTGCCAGCTCAGGGGCGATGAACACTGAAGCTTTCTTT. J is TRBJ1-1 and V is TRBV18; D is possibly TRBD1 (5 bases). The CDR3 contains 13 residues. CDR1 is KGHSH and CDR2 is LQKENI in the germline V gene. V gave up 5 bases and J gave up 0 bases, with 7 bases separating them. Looking up the rest from reference TRBV18 and TRBJ1-1 gives the full variable domain: NAGVMQNPRHLVRRRGQEARLRCSPMKGHSHVYWYRQLPEEGLKFMVYLQKENIIDESGMPKERFSAEFPKEGPSILRIQQVVRGDSAAYFCASSGAMNTEAFFGQGTRLTVV.

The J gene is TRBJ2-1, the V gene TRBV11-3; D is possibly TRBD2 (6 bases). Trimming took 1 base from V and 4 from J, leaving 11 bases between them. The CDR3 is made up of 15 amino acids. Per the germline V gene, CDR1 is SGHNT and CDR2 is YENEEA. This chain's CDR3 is CASSLGAGAYNEQFF. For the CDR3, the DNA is TGTGCCAGCAGCTTAGGAGCGGGTGCGTACAATGAGCAGTTCTTC.

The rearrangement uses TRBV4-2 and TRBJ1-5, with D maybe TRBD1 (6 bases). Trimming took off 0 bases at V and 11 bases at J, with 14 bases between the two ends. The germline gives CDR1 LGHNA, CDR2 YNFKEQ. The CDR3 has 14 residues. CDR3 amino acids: CASSQEGGGSAQHF. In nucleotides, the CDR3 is TGTGCCAGCAGCCAAGAAGGGGGGGGGTCAGCCCAGCATTTT.

CDR3 region: CSVRLLAGETQYF. The CDR3 nucleotides read TGCAGCGTTAGACTACTAGCGGGAGAGACCCAGTACTTC. The chain employs TRBV29-1 and TRBJ2-5; 9 nucleotides line up with TRBD2. Germline V lookup: CDR1 SQVTM, CDR2 ANQGSEA. This CDR3 has 13 residues. Losses at the gene ends were 5 bases for V and 4 bases for J; bases not matched to a gene: 5.

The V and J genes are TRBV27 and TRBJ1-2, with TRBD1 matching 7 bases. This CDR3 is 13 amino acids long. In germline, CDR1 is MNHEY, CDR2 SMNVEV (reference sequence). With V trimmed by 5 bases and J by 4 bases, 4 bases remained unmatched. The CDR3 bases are TGTGCCAGCAGTCCCAGACAGGGCTATGGCTACACCTTC. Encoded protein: CASSPRQGYGYTF.

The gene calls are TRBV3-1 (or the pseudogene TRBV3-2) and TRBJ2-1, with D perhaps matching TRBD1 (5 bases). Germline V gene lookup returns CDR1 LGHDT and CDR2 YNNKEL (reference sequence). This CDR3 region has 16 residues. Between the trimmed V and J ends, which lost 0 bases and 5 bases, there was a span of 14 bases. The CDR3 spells CASSQDAKDINNEQFF. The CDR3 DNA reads TGTGCCAGCAGCCAAGATGCGAAGGACATAAACAATGAGCAGTTCTTC.

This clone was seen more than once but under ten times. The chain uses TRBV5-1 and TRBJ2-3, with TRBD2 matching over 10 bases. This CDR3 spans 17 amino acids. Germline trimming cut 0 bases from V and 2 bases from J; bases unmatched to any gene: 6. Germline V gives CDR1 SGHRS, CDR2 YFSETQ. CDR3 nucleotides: TGCGCCAGCAGCTTGGCCGGGACTAGCGCAAACACAGATACGCAGTATTTT. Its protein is CASSLAGTSANTDTQYF.

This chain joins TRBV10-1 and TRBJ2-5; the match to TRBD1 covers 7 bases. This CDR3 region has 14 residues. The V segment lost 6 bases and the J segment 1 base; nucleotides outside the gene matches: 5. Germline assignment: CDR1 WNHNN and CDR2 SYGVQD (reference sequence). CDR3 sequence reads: CASSAGTVQETQYF. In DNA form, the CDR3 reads TGCGCCAGCAGCGCCGGGACAGTCCAAGAGACCCAGTACTTC.

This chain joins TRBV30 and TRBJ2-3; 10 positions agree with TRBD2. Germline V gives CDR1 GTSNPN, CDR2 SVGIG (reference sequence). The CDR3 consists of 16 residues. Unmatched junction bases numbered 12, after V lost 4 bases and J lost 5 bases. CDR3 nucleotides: TGTGCCTGGAATTCGGGACTAGCGACACTTGAAGATACGCAGTATTTT. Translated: CAWNSGLATLEDTQYF.

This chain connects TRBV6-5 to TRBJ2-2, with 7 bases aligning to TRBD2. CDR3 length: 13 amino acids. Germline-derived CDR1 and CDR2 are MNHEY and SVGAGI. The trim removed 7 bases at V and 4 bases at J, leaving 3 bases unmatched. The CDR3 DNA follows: TGTGCCAGCATTCAGCGGGGCACCGGGGAGCTGTTTTTT. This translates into CASIQRGTGELFF.

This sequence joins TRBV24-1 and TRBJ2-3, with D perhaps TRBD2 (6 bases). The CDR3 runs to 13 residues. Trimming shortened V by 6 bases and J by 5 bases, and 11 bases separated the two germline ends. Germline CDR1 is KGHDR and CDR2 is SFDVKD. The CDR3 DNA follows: TGTGCCACCAGTCGGGGAGGTATAGATACGCAGTATTTT. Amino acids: CATSRGGIDTQYF.

CDR3 nucleotide sequence: TGTGCCAGCAGCCTGGGACTAGCGGGGGGGTTAGATACGCAGTATTTT. Residues: CASSLGLAGGLDTQYF. This chain uses TRBV9 with TRBJ2-3; 16 positions match TRBD2. V lost 4 bases to trimming and J lost 5 bases; unmatched junction nucleotides: 4. The germline V gene encodes CDR1 SGDLS and CDR2 YYNGEE. This CDR3 has 16 residues.

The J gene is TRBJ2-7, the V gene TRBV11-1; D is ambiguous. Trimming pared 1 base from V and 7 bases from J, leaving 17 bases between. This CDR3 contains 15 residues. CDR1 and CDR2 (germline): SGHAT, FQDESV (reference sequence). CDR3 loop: CASSLVRSQEGEQYF. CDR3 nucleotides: TGTGCCAGCAGCTTAGTCAGGTCTCAGGAAGGTGAGCAGTACTTC.

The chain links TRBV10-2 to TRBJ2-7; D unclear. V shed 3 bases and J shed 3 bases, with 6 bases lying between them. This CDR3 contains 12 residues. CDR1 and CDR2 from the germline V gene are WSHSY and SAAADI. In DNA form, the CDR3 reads TGCGCCAGCAGTGATAGTTACTACGAGCAGTACTTC. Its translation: CASSDSYYEQYF.

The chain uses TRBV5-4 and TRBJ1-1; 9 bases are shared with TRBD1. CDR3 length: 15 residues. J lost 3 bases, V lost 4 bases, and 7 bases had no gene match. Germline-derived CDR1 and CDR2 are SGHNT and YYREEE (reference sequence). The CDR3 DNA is TGTGCCAGCAGCACTAACAGGGGGCGCGACACTGAAGCTTTCTTT. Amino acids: CASSTNRGRDTEAFF.